The next 32 T cell receptor beta chains were all read from a single sample in a study of blood T cell repertoires in COVID-19. Profiled with immunoSEQ multiplex PCR; TCRdb holds only in-frame clones, not every one. The sample holds 99,000 or so clones, about four fifths seen once. Sequenced input: peripheral blood. Receptors were obtained from a woman aged 80 or over with acute or convalescent COVID-19.

The chain is built from TRBV7-2 and TRBJ1-1; D remains ambiguous. This CDR3 has 15 amino acids. The V and J ends lost 3 bases and 6 bases respectively, with 17 bases between them. Germline V gene lookup returns CDR1 SGHTA and CDR2 FQGNSA. CDR3 loop: CASSFSGLFLSEAFF. CDR3 in DNA: TGTGCCAGCAGCTTTTCAGGTTTGTTCCTCTCTGAAGCTTTCTTT.

This clone has only one observation. V and J are TRBV2 and TRBJ2-6, with a tentative D call TRBD1 (5 bases). Germline V lookup: CDR1 SNHLY, CDR2 FYNNEI. V lost 3 bases and J 2 bases, leaving 5 bases between the germline ends. The CDR3 is 14 amino acids. CDR3 loop: CASSDRAGANVLTF. In nucleotides, the CDR3 is TGTGCCAGCAGTGACAGGGCTGGGGCCAACGTCCTGACTTTC. Using reference TRBV2 and TRBJ2-6 for the parts outside the CDR3, the full variable domain is EPEVTQTPSHQVTQMGQEVILRCVPISNHLYFYWYRQILGQKVEFLVSFYNNEISEKSEIFDDQFSVERPDGSNFTLKIRSTKLEDSAMYFCASSDRAGANVLTFGAGSRLTVL.

This clone was counted only a few times. This chain uses TRBV11-2 with TRBJ2-1; D is possibly TRBD2 (6 bases). This CDR3 is 16 amino acids long. Germline V gene data show CDR1 as SGHAT and CDR2 as FQNNGV. V was shortened by 0 bases and J by 6 bases, with 15 bases between the two germline ends. The CDR3 DNA reads as TGTGCCAGCAGCTTAGATCAGGCAGGGAGGTCCAATGAGCAGTTCTTC. Translated: CASSLDQAGRSNEQFF.

The chain employs TRBV18 and TRBJ1-5, with 7 bases matching TRBD1. The CDR3 is made up of 16 amino acids. With 6 bases clipped from V and 0 bases from J, the junction kept 8 bases outside the gene matches. The germline V gene encodes CDR1 KGHSH and CDR2 LQKENI. The CDR3 is CASSPWDSHSNQPQHF. The CDR3 DNA reads TGTGCCAGCTCGCCCTGGGACAGCCATAGCAATCAGCCCCAGCATTTT.

The J gene is TRBJ2-1, the V gene TRBV10-3, with TRBD2 identical over 13 bases. Trimming removed 8 bases from V and 4 bases from J; junction bases left unmatched: 8. Per germline, CDR1 ENHRY and CDR2 SYGVKD. The CDR3 runs to 16 residues. The CDR3 spells CAILPQTSGRYNEQFF. CDR3 nucleotides: TGTGCCATCTTACCCCAGACTAGCGGGAGGTACAATGAGCAGTTCTTC.

The V call is TRBV4-1, the J call TRBJ1-4; TRBD1 is a possible D gene (6 bases). This CDR3 is built from 15 residues. CDR1 and CDR2 (germline): MGHRA, YSYEKL. Deletions cut 4 bases from V and 3 bases from J, with 12 bases between. CDR3 sequence: CASSRQTGPNEKLFF. CDR3 bases: TGCGCCAGCAGCCGCCAGACAGGCCCTAATGAAAAACTGTTTTTT.

The chain employs TRBV4-1 and TRBJ1-3; D call uncertain. The ends were cut back, 0 bases at V and 0 bases at J, with 15 bases in the middle. The germline V gene has CDR1 MGHRA and CDR2 YSYEKL. This CDR3 contains 18 residues. The chain's CDR3 is CASSQDVVQRSSGNTIYF. CDR3 nucleotides: TGCGCCAGCAGCCAAGATGTAGTACAGAGAAGCTCTGGAAACACCATATATTTT.

The chain carries TRBV6-5 and TRBJ2-2; 10 bases agree with TRBD2. The CDR3 contains 14 residues. After removal of 6 bases from V and 8 bases from J, the junction contained 6 bases not matched to a gene. Germline CDR1 is MNHEY and CDR2 is SVGAGI. CDR3: CASSNSGRAGELFF. In DNA, the CDR3 is TGTGCCAGCAGCAACAGCGGGAGGGCGGGGGAGCTGTTTTTT.

The V call is TRBV7-9, the J call TRBJ1-2, with 7 nucleotides matching TRBD1. This CDR3 has 13 residues. Germline V gene data show CDR1 as SEHNR and CDR2 as FQNEAQ (reference sequence). The ends lost 3 bases at V and 3 bases at J; junction bases unmatched: 1. DNA for the CDR3: TGTGCCAGCAGCTTTGGACAGGACTATGGCTACACCTTC. This codes for CASSFGQDYGYTF.

The sample holds a few counts of this clone. J is TRBJ2-2 and V is TRBV7-7; the D gene is possibly TRBD1 (5 bases). Looked up from germline, CDR1 is SSHAT and CDR2 is FNYEAQ (reference sequence). Trimming took off 3 bases at V and 0 bases at J, with 8 bases between the two ends. This CDR3 comprises 15 residues. CDR3 loop: CASSFLGANTGELFF. In DNA form, the CDR3 reads TGTGCCAGCAGCTTCCTAGGGGCGAACACCGGGGAGCTGTTTTTT.

V and J are TRBV29-1 and TRBJ2-3; the D gene is possibly TRBD1 (5 bases). V was cut by 1 base and J by 0 bases, with 8 bases left in between. This CDR3 spans 14 amino acids. The germline gives CDR1 SQVTM, CDR2 ANQGSEA. The CDR3, as DNA: TGCAGCGTTGAAGGACAGAAAAGCACAGATACGCAGTATTTT. Protein: CSVEGQKSTDTQYF.

V and J are TRBV9 and TRBJ2-3; TRBD2 is a possible D gene (6 bases). This CDR3 has 15 residues. Germline assignment: CDR1 SGDLS and CDR2 YYNGEE. Between the trimmed V and J ends, which lost 3 bases and 1 base, there was a span of 12 bases. The CDR3 sequence is CASSGGNLGTDTQYF. The CDR3 DNA reads as TGTGCCAGCAGCGGCGGGAATTTAGGCACAGATACGCAGTATTTT.

The rearrangement links TRBV5-1 to TRBJ2-3; D not resolved. The germline V and J ends were trimmed by 2 bases and 2 bases, with 9 bases remaining between them. There are 14 residues in the CDR3. Germline-derived CDR1 and CDR2 are SGHRS and YFSETQ. The CDR3 DNA reads as TGCGCCAGCAGCTTAGACTCTTTCACAGATACGCAGTATTTT. Protein sequence: CASSLDSFTDTQYF.

The chain joins TRBV3-1 (or the pseudogene TRBV3-2) to TRBJ1-2; D unresolved. CDR1 and CDR2 (germline): LGHDT, YNNKEL (reference sequence). Deletions cut 0 bases from V and 4 bases from J, with 12 bases between. The CDR3 is made up of 15 amino acids. CDR3 nucleotides: TGTGCCAGCAGCCAAGAGGAAGCGGAGGCCTATGGCTACACCTTC. This sequence encodes CASSQEEAEAYGYTF.

CDR3 nucleotides: TGTGCCAGCAGCTTGTGGTTCTCGGGAAACACTGAAGCTTTCTTT. It specifies CASSLWFSGNTEAFF. The chain uses TRBV5-6 and TRBJ1-1; no reliable D call. Trimming left V 1 base short and J 2 bases short, with 12 bases between. The CDR3 totals 15 residues. The germline V gene encodes CDR1 SGHDT and CDR2 YYEEEE.

The rearrangement links TRBV2 to TRBJ2-7; 8 positions match TRBD1. The germline V gene has CDR1 SNHLY and CDR2 FYNNEI. The CDR3 consists of 15 residues. After removal of 10 bases from V and 2 bases from J, the junction contained 13 bases not matched to a gene. The CDR3 sequence is CATQSGGQGTYEQYF. CDR3 nucleotides: TGTGCCACCCAGTCCGGAGGACAGGGAACCTACGAGCAGTACTTC.

V gene TRBV5-1 combines with J gene TRBJ2-3; TRBD2 matches at 8 bases. Trimming removed 0 bases from V and 3 bases from J; junction bases left unmatched: 6. CDR1 is SGHRS, CDR2 YFSETQ, per germline. The CDR3 covers 16 residues. The DNA of the CDR3 is TGCGCCAGCAGCTTGGTGGTAGCGGGAAAGACAGATACGCAGTATTTT. This codes for CASSLVVAGKTDTQYF. Combining the CDR3 with reference TRBV5-1 and TRBJ2-3 gives the whole variable domain KAGVTQTPRYLIKTRGQQVTLSCSPISGHRSVSWYQQTPGQGLQFLFEYFSETQRNKGNFPGRFSGRQFSNSRSEMNVSTLELGDSALYLCASSLVVAGKTDTQYFGPGTRLTVL.

J is TRBJ2-3 and V is TRBV4-3, with unresolved D. V was cut by 0 bases and J by 3 bases, with 16 bases left in between. Germline-derived CDR1 and CDR2 are LGHNA and YSLEER. This CDR3 is 17 amino acids long. The CDR3 region is CASSQDGSLAGTDTQYF. Here the CDR3 DNA reads TGCGCCAGCAGCCAAGATGGGTCCCTGGCAGGTACAGATACGCAGTATTTT.

This chain links TRBV6-2 or TRBV6-3 with TRBJ2-5; 10 bases are shared with TRBD2. V shed 0 bases and J 5 bases; nucleotides not matched to a gene: 3. CDR3 size: 15 residues. Germline CDR1 is MNHEY and CDR2 is SVGEGT. This CDR3 is CASSYSSGRVETQYF. In DNA, the CDR3 is TGTGCCAGCAGTTACTCGAGCGGGAGGGTTGAGACCCAGTACTTC.

The DNA of the CDR3 is TGTGCCAGCAGCCGACGCCTAGGGGGTGTTATCGACACCGGGGAGCTGTTTTTT. Protein product: CASSRRLGGVIDTGELFF. The rearrangement uses TRBV7-9 and TRBJ2-2; a possible D gene is TRBD1 (6 bases). The CDR3 extends over 18 amino acids. In germline, CDR1 is SEHNR, CDR2 FQNEAQ (reference sequence). V was clipped by 5 bases and J by 3 bases, with 22 bases between them.

The chain is built from TRBV5-4 and TRBJ2-2, with 11 bases identical to TRBD2. V lost 4 bases and J lost 5; bases outside the gene matches: 13. Germline V gene data show CDR1 as SGHNT and CDR2 as YYREEE (reference sequence). The CDR3 loop spans 18 amino acids. The CDR3 DNA is TGTGCCAGCAGCGGTGCGACTAGCGGGATCTCAGGGACCGGGGAGCTGTTTTTT. It yields the protein CASSGATSGISGTGELFF. Based on the CDR3 plus reference TRBV5-4 and TRBJ2-2, the full variable domain is ETGVTQSPTHLIKTRGQQVTLRCSSQSGHNTVSWYQQALGQGPQFIFQYYREEENGRGNFPPRFSGLQFPNYSSELNVNALELDDSALYLCASSGATSGISGTGELFFGEGSRLTVL.

This chain joins TRBV5-4 and TRBJ1-3; 10 bases match TRBD1. In germline, CDR1 is SGHNT, CDR2 YYREEE (reference sequence). Trimming took 0 bases from V and 2 from J; bases not matched to a gene: 2. The CDR3 extends over 16 amino acids. In DNA form, the CDR3 reads TGTGCCAGCAGCTTGGGTGGGACAGGGGCTGGAAACACCATATATTTT. Encoded protein: CASSLGGTGAGNTIYF.

The chain combines TRBV5-1 with TRBJ2-2; D might be TRBD2 (7 bases). Germline V gene data show CDR1 as SGHRS and CDR2 as YFSETQ. This CDR3 has 16 residues. V lost 0 bases and J lost 1, with 10 bases in between. As DNA, the CDR3 is TGCGCCAGCAGCTTGGCGGGGGGACAGAACACCGGGGAGCTGTTTTTT. Protein product: CASSLAGGQNTGELFF.

This chain uses TRBV27 with TRBJ1-1; D remains unclear. Trimming took off 4 bases at V and 0 bases at J, with 9 bases between the two ends. CDR1 is MNHEY and CDR2 is SMNVEV in the germline V gene (reference sequence). The CDR3 runs to 14 residues. The CDR3: CASSSPNMNTEAFF. The CDR3 DNA reads as TGTGCCAGCAGTTCCCCAAACATGAACACTGAAGCTTTCTTT.

This chain uses TRBV27 with TRBJ2-2, with D maybe TRBD1 (6 bases). Trimming removed 2 bases at V and 3 bases at J, with 19 bases between. CDR3 length equals 18 residues. In germline, CDR1 is MNHEY, CDR2 SMNVEV (reference sequence). This CDR3 reads CASSLKGPGRGDTGELFF. Here the CDR3 DNA reads TGTGCCAGCAGTTTAAAGGGCCCGGGCAGGGGTGACACCGGGGAGCTGTTTTTT.

This clone was seen a single time. V is TRBV3-1 (or the pseudogene TRBV3-2) and J is TRBJ2-7, with D possibly TRBD1 on 7 matching bases. The V end lost 1 base, the J end lost 6 bases, and 13 bases lay between the germline ends. CDR1 is LGHDT and CDR2 is YNNKEL in the germline V gene (reference sequence). The CDR3 extends over 14 amino acids. In DNA, the CDR3 is TGTGCCAGCAGCCAAGCGGCAGGGGGGATCGAGCAGTACTTC. It specifies CASSQAAGGIEQYF.

This rearrangement joins TRBV7-2 to TRBJ2-3; D is unresolved. Trimming cost V 1 base and J 0 bases, with 8 bases left between them. The CDR3 sequence is 15 residues long. Germline V gene sequence: CDR1 SGHTA, CDR2 FQGNSA. CDR3 residues: CASSLDRRSTDTQYF. CDR3 bases: TGTGCCAGCAGCTTAGATCGTCGGAGCACAGATACGCAGTATTTT.

CDR3 amino acids: CSVERALGETQYF. The CDR3 DNA follows: TGCAGCGTTGAGCGAGCCCTCGGGGAGACCCAGTACTTC. The chain couples TRBV29-1 to TRBJ2-5, with D uncertain. Trimming took off 3 bases at V and 5 bases at J, with 13 bases between the two ends. Germline CDR1 and CDR2: SQVTM and ANQGSEA. The CDR3 spans 13 residues.

The chain uses TRBV9 and TRBJ2-1; the D gene is possibly TRBD2 (6 bases). V was pared by 0 bases and J by 5 bases, with 18 bases between. There are 17 residues in the CDR3. The germline V gene encodes CDR1 SGDLS and CDR2 YYNGEE. The CDR3 DNA reads TGTGCCAGCAGCGTAGTTCCGTGGGAGGCCGTTAACAATGAGCAGTTCTTC. Translation gives CASSVVPWEAVNNEQFF.

The chain couples TRBV19 to TRBJ2-7; weak D call: TRBD1 (6 bases). Germline V gene sequence: CDR1 LNHDA, CDR2 SQIVND (reference sequence). The CDR3 is 13 amino acids. The V gene lost 3 bases and the J gene lost 3 bases, with 9 bases spanning the gap. The CDR3 spells CASSIRDNYEQYF. DNA of the CDR3: TGTGCCAGTAGTATCCGGGACAACTACGAGCAGTACTTC.

The chain joins TRBV7-7 to TRBJ2-5; D possibly corresponds to TRBD2 (6 bases). Germline V gives CDR1 SSHAT, CDR2 FNYEAQ (reference sequence). Deletions cut 3 bases from V and 2 bases from J, with 13 bases between. CDR3 length: 15 amino acids. This chain's CDR3 is CASSFGPGRQETQYF. The CDR3 DNA sequence: TGTGCCAGCAGCTTCGGTCCTGGGAGGCAAGAGACCCAGTACTTC.

The gene calls are TRBV15 and TRBJ1-1; D is possibly TRBD1 (6 bases). The germline gives CDR1 LNHNV, CDR2 YYDKDF (reference sequence). This CDR3 has 16 residues. V was clipped by 0 bases and J by 1 base, with 12 bases between them. CDR3 residues: CATSRDQGRANTEAFF. DNA of the CDR3: TGTGCCACCAGCAGAGATCAGGGGCGGGCGAACACTGAAGCTTTCTTT.